This entry features one T cell receptor beta chain sequence. Its matching antigen is unknown. Construction of TCR beta libraries was performed using quantitative 5'-RACE with molecular barcodes. TCRdb recomputed calls from the 5' RACE reads with MiXCR, one row per CDR3 protein. The repertoire holds about 800,000 distinct CDR3 sequences, with about 10% as singletons. The data derive from a study of CD8 T cells in ankylosing spondylitis. The CDR3 runs 15 residues. Germline V gives CDR1 LGHNA, CDR2 YNFKEQ. V was cut by 4 bases and J by 9 bases, with 19 bases left in between. Study-wide results and limits: Earlier work had already found some motif variants in reactive arthritis synovial fluid and blood. Seven to nine highly homologous variants formed a TCR beta motif that appeared characteristic of ankylosing spondylitis blood. Disease-linked clones proved CD8+ and comparatively uncommon in peripheral blood.

V usage is TRBV4-2 and J usage is TRBJ2-1, with D tentatively TRBD2 (5 bases). The sequencing input was blood, either unsorted or a sorted T cell fraction (not recorded which). The TCR originated in a male donor with ankylosing spondylitis. The CDR3 loop is CASSPHRTLSGEQFF. CDR3 nucleotides: TGTGCCAGCAGCCCCCATCGGACTCTTTCTGGTGAGCAGTTCTTC.